This T cell receptor (beta chain) was retrieved from a study of OX40 agonist ivuxolimab in advanced cancers. Germline V gene data show CDR1 as MNHEY and CDR2 as SVGAGI. The CDR3 spans 13 residues. The protocol was immunoSEQ multiplex PCR, while the TCRdb copy is restricted to in-frame clones and leaves out a portion. The top ten clones hold around 0.5% of a sample with nearly 110,000 clones, approximately 90% of them seen once. This clone appeared a few times. This TCR derives from an adult with an advanced solid tumor such as melanoma, head and neck, liver or kidney cancer. The material was CD4+ or CD8+ T cells sorted from blood, obtained in a trial of the OX40 agonist ivuxolimab. V gene TRBV6-5 combines with J gene TRBJ2-1, with 7 bases that match TRBD2. CDR3 sequence reads: CASGGGSYNEQFF. The CDR3 coding sequence is TGTGCATCGGGCGGGGGCTCCTACAATGAGCAGTTCTTC.